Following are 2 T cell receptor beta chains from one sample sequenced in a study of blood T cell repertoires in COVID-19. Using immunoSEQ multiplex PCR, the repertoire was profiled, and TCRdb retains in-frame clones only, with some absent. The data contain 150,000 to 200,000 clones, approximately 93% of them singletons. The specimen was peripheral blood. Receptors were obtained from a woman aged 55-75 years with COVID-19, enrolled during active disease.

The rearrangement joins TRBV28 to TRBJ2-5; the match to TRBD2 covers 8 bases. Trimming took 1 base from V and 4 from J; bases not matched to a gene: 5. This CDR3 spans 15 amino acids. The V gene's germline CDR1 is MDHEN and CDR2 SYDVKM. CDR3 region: CASSLSGGLGETQYF. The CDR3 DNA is TGTGCCAGCAGTTTATCGGGAGGGCTAGGAGAGACCCAGTACTTC.

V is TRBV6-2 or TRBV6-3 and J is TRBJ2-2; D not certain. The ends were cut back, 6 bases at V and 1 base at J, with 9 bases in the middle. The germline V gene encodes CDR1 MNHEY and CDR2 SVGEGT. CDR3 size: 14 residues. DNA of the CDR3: TGTGCCAGCAGCTCGAGACAGAACACCGGGGAGCTGTTTTTT. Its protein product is CASSSRQNTGELFF.